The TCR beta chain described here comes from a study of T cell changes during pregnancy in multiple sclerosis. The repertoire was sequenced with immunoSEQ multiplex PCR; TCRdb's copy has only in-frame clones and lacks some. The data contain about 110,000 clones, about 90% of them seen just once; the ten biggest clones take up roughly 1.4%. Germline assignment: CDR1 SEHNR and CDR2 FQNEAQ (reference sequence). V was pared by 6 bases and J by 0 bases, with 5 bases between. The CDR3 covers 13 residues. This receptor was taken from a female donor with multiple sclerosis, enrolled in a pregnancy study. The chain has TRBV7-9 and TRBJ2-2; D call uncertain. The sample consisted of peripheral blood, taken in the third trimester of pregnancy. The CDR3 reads CASRRANTGELFF. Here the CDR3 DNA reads TGTGCCAGCAGACGCGCGAACACCGGGGAGCTGTTTTTT.